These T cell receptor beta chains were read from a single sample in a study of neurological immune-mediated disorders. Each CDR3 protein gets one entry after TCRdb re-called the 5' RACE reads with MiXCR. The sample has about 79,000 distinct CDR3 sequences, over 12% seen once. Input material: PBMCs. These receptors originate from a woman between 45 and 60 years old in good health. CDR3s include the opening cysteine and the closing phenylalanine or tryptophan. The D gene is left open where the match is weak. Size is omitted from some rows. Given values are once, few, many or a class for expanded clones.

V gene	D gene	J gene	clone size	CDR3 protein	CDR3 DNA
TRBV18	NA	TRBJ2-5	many	CASSPLTGQETQYF	TGTGCCAGCTCACCCTTAACAGGTCAAGAGACCCAGTACTTC
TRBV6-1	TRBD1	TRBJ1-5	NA	CASLLGQGLAQPQHF	TGTGCCAGCCTCTTGGGACAGGGTTTGGCTCAGCCCCAGCATTTT
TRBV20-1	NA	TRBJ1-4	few	CSASQISGPEKLFF	TGCAGTGCTAGTCAGATTTCGGGCCCCGAAAAACTGTTTTTT
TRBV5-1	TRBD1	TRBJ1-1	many	CASSLVGQGWNTEAFF	TGCGCCAGCAGCTTGGTTGGACAGGGTTGGAACACTGAAGCTTTCTTT
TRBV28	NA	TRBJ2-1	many	CASSPPPQTPYNEQFF	TGTGCCAGCAGTCCCCCCCCCCAAACCCCCTACAATGAGCAGTTCTTC
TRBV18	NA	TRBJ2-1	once	CASSPFAQVAPEQFF	TGTGCCAGCTCACCTTTCGCTCAGGTCGCTCCTGAGCAGTTCTTC
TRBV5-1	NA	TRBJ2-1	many	CASSLSYNEQFF	TGCGCCAGCAGCCTTTCGTACAATGAGCAGTTCTTC
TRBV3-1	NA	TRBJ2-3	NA	CASNQRGATDTQYF	TGTGCCAGCAACCAGCGAGGTGCAACAGATACGCAGTATTTT
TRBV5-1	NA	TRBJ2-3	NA	CASSFGNSGRQFTDTQYF	TGCGCCAGCAGCTTTGGTAACAGCGGACGCCAATTCACGGATACGCAGTATTTT
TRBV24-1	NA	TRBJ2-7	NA	CATSDSRLPGRNYEQYF	TGTGCCACCAGTGATTCCAGACTACCGGGACGGAACTACGAGCAGTACTTC
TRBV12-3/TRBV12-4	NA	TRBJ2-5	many	CASSLRDRVVETQYF	TGTGCCAGCAGTTTACGGGATAGGGTCGTCGAGACCCAGTACTTC
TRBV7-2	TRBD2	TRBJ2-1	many	CASSIAGGPGNEQFF	TGTGCCAGCAGCATAGCGGGAGGGCCGGGGAATGAGCAGTTCTTC
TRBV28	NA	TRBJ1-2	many	CASLLDRVYGYTF	TGTGCCAGTTTACTGGACAGAGTCTATGGCTACACCTTC
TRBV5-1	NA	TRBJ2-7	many	CASSLIGDSYEQYF	TGCGCCAGCAGCTTGATAGGGGATTCCTACGAGCAGTACTTC
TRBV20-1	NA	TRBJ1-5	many	CSAALFARVDQPQHF	TGCAGTGCCGCACTTTTTGCTCGGGTCGATCAGCCCCAGCATTTT
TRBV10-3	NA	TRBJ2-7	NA	CAISETDYEQYF	TGTGCCATCAGTGAGACAGACTACGAGCAGTACTTC
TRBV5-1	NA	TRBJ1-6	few	CASSIGTFNSPLHF	TGCGCCAGCAGCATTGGGACATTTAATTCACCCCTCCACTTT
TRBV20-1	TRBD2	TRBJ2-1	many	CSAPEGRSGVFF	TGCAGTGCCCCCGAGGGTAGAAGCGGGGTGTTCTTC
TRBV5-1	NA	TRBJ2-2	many	CASSYDFTGELFF	TGCGCCAGCAGCTACGACTTCACCGGGGAGCTGTTTTTT
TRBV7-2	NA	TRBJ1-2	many	CAGGQGPYGYTF	TGTGCCGGGGGGCAGGGACCTTATGGCTACACCTTC
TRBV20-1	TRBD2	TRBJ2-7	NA	CSARDIKRGAYYEQYF	TGCAGTGCTAGAGACATTAAGCGGGGAGCCTACTACGAGCAGTACTTC
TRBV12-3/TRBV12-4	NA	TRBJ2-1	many	CASSSWDSGSFEQFF	TGTGCCAGCAGTTCCTGGGACTCGGGATCGTTTGAGCAGTTCTTC
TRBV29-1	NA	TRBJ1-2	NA	CSAAGYGYTF	TGCAGCGCCGCTGGCTATGGCTACACCTTC
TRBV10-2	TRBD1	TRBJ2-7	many	CASKGTGNYYSYEQYF	TGCGCCAGCAAAGGGACAGGGAATTACTACTCCTACGAGCAGTACTTC
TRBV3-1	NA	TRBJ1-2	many	CASSQVSGVWYGYTF	TGTGCCAGCAGCCAAGTTTCAGGGGTCTGGTATGGCTACACCTTC
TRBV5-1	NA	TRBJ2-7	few	CASSLSSSSIYEQYF	TGCGCCAGCAGCTTAAGTAGCTCATCGATCTACGAGCAGTACTTC
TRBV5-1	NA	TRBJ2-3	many	CASSSKLLAAGQLDTQYF	TGCGCCAGCAGCTCTAAACTTTTAGCGGCTGGGCAACTAGATACGCAGTATTTT
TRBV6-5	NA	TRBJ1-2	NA	CASSPRGEGEGYTF	TGTGCCAGCAGCCCGCGGGGTGAAGGGGAAGGCTACACCTTC
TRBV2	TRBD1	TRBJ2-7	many	CASRVGQNSYEQYF	TGTGCCAGCAGGGTGGGACAGAACTCCTACGAGCAGTACTTC
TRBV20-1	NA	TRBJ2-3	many	CSARALDGGTQYF	TGCAGTGCTAGAGCACTTGACGGGGGTACGCAGTATTTT
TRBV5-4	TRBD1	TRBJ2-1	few	CASNTGRGTGLNEQFF	TGTGCCAGCAACACCGGACGCGGGACAGGGCTAAATGAGCAGTTCTTC
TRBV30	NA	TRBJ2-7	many	CAWSVLGYEQYF	TGTGCCTGGAGTGTACTGGGGTACGAGCAGTACTTC
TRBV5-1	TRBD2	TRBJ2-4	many	CASNHGGFKNIQYF	TGCGCCAGCAACCACGGGGGGTTCAAAAACATTCAGTACTTC
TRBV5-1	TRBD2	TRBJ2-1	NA	CASSFRTSGNNEQFF	TGCGCCAGCAGCTTTAGAACTAGCGGTAACAATGAGCAGTTCTTC
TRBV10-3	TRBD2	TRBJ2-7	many	CAISEDGGRAYEQYF	TGTGCCATCAGTGAGGATGGCGGGAGGGCCTACGAGCAGTACTTC
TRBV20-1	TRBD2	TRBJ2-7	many	CSARGLAEFYEQYF	TGCAGTGCTCGCGGACTAGCGGAATTCTACGAGCAGTACTTC
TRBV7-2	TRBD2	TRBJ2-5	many	CASRFDSGSGETQYF	TGTGCCAGCAGGTTTGACAGCGGGAGCGGGGAGACCCAGTACTTC
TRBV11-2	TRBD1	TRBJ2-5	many	CASSYKGAMETQYF	TGTGCCAGCAGCTACAAGGGGGCCATGGAGACCCAGTACTTC
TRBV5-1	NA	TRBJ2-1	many	CASSFGEGYGEQFF	TGCGCCAGCAGTTTCGGAGAAGGGTATGGTGAGCAGTTCTTC
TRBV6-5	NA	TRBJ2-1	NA	CASSPDRGPYNEQFF	TGTGCCAGCAGCCCCGACCGGGGACCGTACAATGAGCAGTTCTTC
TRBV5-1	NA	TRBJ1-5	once	CASSLVPLGEGQPQHF	TGCGCCAGCAGCTTGGTTCCCCTCGGAGAGGGTCAGCCCCAGCATTTT
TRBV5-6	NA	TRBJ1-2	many	CASSLRGRNYGYTF	TGTGCCAGCAGCTTGCGGGGACGGAACTATGGCTACACCTTC
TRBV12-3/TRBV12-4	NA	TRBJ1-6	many	CASSSGYRPNSPLHF	TGTGCCAGCAGTTCAGGGTACCGACCCAATTCACCCCTCCACTTT
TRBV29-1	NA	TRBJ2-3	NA	CSVATSGTDTQYF	TGCAGCGTGGCTACCTCTGGAACAGATACGCAGTATTTT
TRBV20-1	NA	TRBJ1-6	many	CSATGSWNSPLHF	TGCAGTGCTACGGGGTCTTGGAATTCACCCCTCCACTTT